The 4 T cell receptor beta chains below were found in one sample sequenced in a study of blood T cell repertoires in COVID-19. The assay was immunoSEQ multiplex PCR, and TCRdb's table has in-frame clones only and misses some. Altogether some 230,000 clones are present, about 81% being singletons, with the ten largest covering roughly 8.2%. Sequenced input: peripheral blood. The receptors were gathered from a woman older than 75 with COVID-19, enrolled during active disease.

In its sample, this clone was seen once. The chain has TRBV27 and TRBJ2-2; possible D gene TRBD2, 6 bases. Trimming took 11 bases from V and 4 from J, leaving 14 bases between them. Germline CDR1 is MNHEY and CDR2 is SMNVEV (reference sequence). The length of the CDR3 is 13 residues. CDR3: CASRRVSTGELFF. CDR3 nucleotides: TGTGCCTCGAGGAGGGTCAGCACCGGGGAGCTGTTTTTT.

This chain links TRBV2 with TRBJ1-2, with D unresolved. This CDR3 spans 15 amino acids. Trimming shortened V by 7 bases and J by 4 bases, and 19 bases separated the two germline ends. The germline V gene encodes CDR1 SNHLY and CDR2 FYNNEI. The CDR3 protein is CASTSPNPRFYGYTF. Here the CDR3 DNA reads TGTGCCAGCACGAGTCCCAACCCCCGATTCTATGGCTACACCTTC.

This chain joins TRBV5-5 and TRBJ2-5; 9 bases line up with TRBD1. The CDR3 contains 15 residues. Germline lookup yields CDR1 SGHKS and CDR2 YYEKEE (reference sequence). The ends lost 3 bases at V and 5 bases at J; junction bases unmatched: 8. Here the CDR3 reads CASSSLQGAGETQYF. CDR3 bases: TGTGCCAGCAGCTCCTTACAGGGGGCTGGGGAGACCCAGTACTTC.

V and J are TRBV18 and TRBJ1-3; D is undetermined. CDR1 and CDR2 (germline): KGHSH, LQKENI. V gave up 3 bases and J gave up 0 bases, with 12 bases separating them. CDR3 length: 16 residues. Here the CDR3 DNA reads TGTGCCAGCTCACCGAGTGACCCGGGCTCTGGAAACACCATATATTTT. It codes for CASSPSDPGSGNTIYF. The whole variable domain, remainder taken from reference TRBV18 and TRBJ1-3, is NAGVMQNPRHLVRRRGQEARLRCSPMKGHSHVYWYRQLPEEGLKFMVYLQKENIIDESGMPKERFSAEFPKEGPSILRIQQVVRGDSAAYFCASSPSDPGSGNTIYFGEGSWLTVV.